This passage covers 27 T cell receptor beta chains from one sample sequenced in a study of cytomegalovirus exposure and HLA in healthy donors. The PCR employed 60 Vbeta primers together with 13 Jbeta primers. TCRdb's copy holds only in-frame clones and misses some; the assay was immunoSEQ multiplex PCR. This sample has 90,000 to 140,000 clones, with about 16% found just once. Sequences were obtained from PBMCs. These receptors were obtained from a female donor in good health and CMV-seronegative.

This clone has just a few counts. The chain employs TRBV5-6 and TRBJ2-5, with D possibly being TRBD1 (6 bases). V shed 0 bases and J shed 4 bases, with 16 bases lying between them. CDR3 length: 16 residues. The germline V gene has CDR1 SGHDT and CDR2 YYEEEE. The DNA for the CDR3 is TGTGCCAGCAGCTTGGCCTCTTCGGTAGGGGGAGAGACCCAGTACTTC. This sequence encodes CASSLASSVGGETQYF.

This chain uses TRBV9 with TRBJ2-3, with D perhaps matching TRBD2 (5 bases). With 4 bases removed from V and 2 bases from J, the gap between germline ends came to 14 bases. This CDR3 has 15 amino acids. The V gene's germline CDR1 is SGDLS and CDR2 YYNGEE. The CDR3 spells CASSPRGSNTDTQYF. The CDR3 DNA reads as TGTGCCAGCAGCCCCCGGGGTAGCAACACAGATACGCAGTATTTT.

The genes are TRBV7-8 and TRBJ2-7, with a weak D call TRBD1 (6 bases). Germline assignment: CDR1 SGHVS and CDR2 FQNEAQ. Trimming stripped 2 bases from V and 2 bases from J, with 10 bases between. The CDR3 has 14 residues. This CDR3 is CASSLFDRTYEQYF. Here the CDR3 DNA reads TGTGCCAGCAGCTTATTCGACAGGACCTACGAGCAGTACTTC.

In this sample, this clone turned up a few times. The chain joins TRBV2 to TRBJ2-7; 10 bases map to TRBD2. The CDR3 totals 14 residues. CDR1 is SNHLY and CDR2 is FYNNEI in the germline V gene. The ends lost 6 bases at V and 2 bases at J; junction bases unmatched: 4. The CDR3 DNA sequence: TGTGCCAGCAGGGGGGGGACTAGCGCCTACGAGCAGTACTTC. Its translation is CASRGGTSAYEQYF.

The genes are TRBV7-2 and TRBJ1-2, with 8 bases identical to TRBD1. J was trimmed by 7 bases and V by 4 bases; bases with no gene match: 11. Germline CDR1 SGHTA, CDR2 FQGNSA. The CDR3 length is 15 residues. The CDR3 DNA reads TGTGCCAGCAGCTCACCCGGGACAGGTTCACGTGGCTACACCTTC. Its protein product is CASSSPGTGSRGYTF.

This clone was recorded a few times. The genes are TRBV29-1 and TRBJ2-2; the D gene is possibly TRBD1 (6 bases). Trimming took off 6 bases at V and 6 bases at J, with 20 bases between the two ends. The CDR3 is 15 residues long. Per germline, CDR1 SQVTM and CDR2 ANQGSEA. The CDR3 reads CSVAHPSQGSGELFF. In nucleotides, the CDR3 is TGCAGCGTCGCCCACCCGTCGCAGGGGTCCGGGGAGCTGTTTTTT.

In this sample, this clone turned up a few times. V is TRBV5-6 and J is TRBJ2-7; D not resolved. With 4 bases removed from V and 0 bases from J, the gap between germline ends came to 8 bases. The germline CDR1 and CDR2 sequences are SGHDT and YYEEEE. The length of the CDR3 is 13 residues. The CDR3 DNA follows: TGTGCCAGCAGCCTAGATTTCTCCTACGAGCAGTACTTC. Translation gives CASSLDFSYEQYF.

The CDR3 protein is CASSLDGSSGEQYF. The CDR3 nucleotides read TGTGCCAGCAGCTTAGACGGGAGCAGTGGCGAGCAGTACTTC. The chain joins TRBV7-3 to TRBJ2-7, with D possibly being TRBD2 (6 bases). The length of the CDR3 is 14 residues. V dropped 2 bases and J dropped 6 bases, with 14 bases sitting between them. The germline V gene has CDR1 SGHTA and CDR2 FQGTGA.

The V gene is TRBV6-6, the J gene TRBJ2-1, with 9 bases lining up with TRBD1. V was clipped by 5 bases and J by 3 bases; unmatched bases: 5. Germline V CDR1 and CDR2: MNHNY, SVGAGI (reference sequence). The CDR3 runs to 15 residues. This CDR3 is CASSSRQGVYNEQFF. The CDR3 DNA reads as TGTGCCAGCAGTAGCCGACAGGGGGTCTACAATGAGCAGTTCTTC.

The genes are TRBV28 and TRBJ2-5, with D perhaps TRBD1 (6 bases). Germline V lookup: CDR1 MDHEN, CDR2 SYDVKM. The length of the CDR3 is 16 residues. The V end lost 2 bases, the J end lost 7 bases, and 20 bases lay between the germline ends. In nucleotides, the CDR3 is TGTGCCAGCAGTTTACTGGGGGACACGCGTCCTGGGACCCAGTACTTC. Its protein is CASSLLGDTRPGTQYF.

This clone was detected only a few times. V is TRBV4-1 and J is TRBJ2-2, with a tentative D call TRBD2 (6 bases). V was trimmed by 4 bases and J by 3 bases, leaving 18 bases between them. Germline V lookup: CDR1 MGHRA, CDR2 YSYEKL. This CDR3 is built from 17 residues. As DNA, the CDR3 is TGCGCCAGCAGCCCCCCAGCAGTGTGGGGGGACACCGGGGAGCTGTTTTTT. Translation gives CASSPPAVWGDTGELFF.

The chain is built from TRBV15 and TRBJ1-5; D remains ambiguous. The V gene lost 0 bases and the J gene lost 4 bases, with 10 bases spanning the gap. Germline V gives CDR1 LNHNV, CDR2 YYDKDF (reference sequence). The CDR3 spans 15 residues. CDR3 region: CATSRDYGWNQPQHF. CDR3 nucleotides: TGTGCCACCAGCAGAGATTACGGTTGGAATCAGCCCCAGCATTTT.

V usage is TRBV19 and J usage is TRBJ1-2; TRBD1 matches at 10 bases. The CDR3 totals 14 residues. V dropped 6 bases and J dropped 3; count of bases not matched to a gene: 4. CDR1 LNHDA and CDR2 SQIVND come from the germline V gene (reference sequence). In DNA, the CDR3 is TGTGCCAGTAGGGGGACAGGGGAAGACTATGGCTACACCTTC. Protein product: CASRGTGEDYGYTF.

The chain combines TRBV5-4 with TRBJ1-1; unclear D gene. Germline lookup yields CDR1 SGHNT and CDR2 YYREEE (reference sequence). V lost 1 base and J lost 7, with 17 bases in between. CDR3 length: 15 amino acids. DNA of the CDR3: TGTGCCAGCAGCTTGTCTGGGTTCCGGGGAAATGAAGCTTTCTTT. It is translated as CASSLSGFRGNEAFF.

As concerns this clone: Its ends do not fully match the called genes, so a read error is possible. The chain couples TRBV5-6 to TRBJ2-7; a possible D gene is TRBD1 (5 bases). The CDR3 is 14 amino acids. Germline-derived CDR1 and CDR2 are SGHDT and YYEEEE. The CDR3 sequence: CASRLAGMPYEQYF. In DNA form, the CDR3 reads TGTGCCAGCAGATTGGCAGGGATGCCCTACGAGCAGTACTTC.

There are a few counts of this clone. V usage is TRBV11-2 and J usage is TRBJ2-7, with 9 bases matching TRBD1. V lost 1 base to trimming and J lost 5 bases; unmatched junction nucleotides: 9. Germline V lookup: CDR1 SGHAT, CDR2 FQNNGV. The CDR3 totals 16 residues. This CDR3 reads CASSLGGTGRPHEQYF. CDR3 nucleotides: TGTGCCAGCAGCTTAGGGGGGACAGGGCGCCCTCACGAGCAGTACTTC.

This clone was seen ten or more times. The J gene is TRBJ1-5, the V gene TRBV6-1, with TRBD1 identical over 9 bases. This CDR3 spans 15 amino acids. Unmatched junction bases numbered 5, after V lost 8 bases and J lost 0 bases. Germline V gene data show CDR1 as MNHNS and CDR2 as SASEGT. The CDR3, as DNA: TGTGCCAGCCACAGGGGGCGGGATAGCAATCAGCCCCAGCATTTT. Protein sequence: CASHRGRDSNQPQHF.

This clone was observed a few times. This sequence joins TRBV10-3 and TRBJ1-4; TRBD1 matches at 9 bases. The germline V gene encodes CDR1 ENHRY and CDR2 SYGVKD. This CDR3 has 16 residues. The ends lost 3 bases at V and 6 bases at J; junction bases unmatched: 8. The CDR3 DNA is TGTGCCATCAGTGATCCTACAGGGGGCGAGGATGAAAAACTGTTTTTT. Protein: CAISDPTGGEDEKLFF.

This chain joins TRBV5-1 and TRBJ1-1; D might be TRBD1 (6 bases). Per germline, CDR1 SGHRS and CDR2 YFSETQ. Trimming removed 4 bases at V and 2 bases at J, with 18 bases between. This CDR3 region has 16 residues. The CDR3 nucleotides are TGCGCCAGCAGCCCGCGGGCGGGGGCCGCAAACACTGAAGCTTTCTTT. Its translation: CASSPRAGAANTEAFF.

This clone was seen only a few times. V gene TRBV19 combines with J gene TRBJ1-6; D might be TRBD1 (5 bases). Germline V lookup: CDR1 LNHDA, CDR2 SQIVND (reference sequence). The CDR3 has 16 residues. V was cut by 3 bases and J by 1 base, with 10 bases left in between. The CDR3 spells CASSIIGASYNSPLHF. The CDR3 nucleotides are TGTGCCAGTAGTATTATAGGGGCGTCCTATAATTCACCCCTCCACTTT.

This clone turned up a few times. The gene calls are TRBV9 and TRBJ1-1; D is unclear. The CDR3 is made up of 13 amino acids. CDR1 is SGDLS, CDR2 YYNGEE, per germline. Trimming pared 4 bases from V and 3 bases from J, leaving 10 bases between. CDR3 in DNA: TGTGCCAGCAGCCCGCGGGTGGACACTGAAGCTTTCTTT. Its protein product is CASSPRVDTEAFF.

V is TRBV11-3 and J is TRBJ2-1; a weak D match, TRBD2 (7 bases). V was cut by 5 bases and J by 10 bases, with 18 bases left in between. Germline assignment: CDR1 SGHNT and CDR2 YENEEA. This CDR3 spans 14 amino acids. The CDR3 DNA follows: TGTGCCAGCAGCCCCGAGGGGGGGAGTTGGGAGCAGTTCTTC. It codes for CASSPEGGSWEQFF.

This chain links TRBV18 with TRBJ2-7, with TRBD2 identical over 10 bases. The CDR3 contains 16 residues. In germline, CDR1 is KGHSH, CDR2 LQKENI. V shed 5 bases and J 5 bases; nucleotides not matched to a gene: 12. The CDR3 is CASSTSGGLAGDEQYF. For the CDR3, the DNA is TGTGCCAGCTCAACTTCCGGGGGCCTAGCGGGGGACGAGCAGTACTTC.

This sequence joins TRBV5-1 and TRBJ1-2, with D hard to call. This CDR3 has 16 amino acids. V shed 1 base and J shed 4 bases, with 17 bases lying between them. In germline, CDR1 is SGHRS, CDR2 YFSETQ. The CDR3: CASSLPESRIAYGYTF. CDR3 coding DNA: TGCGCCAGCAGCTTGCCTGAATCTAGGATCGCCTATGGCTACACCTTC.

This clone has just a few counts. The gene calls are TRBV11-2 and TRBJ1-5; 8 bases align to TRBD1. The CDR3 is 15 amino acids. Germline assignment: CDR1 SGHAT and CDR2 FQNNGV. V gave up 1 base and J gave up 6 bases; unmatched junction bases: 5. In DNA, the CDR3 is TGTGCCAGCAGCTTAGCAGGGGGCGGAGGTCAGCCCCAGCATTTT. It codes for CASSLAGGGGQPQHF.

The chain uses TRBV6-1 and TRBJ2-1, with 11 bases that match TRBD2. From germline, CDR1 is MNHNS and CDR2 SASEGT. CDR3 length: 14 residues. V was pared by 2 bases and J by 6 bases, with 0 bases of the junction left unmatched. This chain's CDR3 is CASSELAGGNEQFF. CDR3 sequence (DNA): TGTGCCAGCAGTGAACTAGCGGGGGGCAATGAGCAGTTCTTC.

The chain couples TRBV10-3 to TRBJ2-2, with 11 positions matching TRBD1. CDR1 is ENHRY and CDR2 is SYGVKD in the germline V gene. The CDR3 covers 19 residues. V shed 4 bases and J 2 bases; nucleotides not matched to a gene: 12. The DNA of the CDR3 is TGTGCCATCAGTGTATTGTCATTGGGGACAGGGGGAAACACCGGGGAGCTGTTTTTT. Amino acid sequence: CAISVLSLGTGGNTGELFF.